The entry that follows covers one TCR beta chain sequence. The sample is drawn from a study of blood T cell repertoires in COVID-19. About the research overall: COVID-19 samples from acute and convalescent phases originated in the United States, Italy and Spain. The analysed material was cDNA or gDNA that came from T cells, B-cell-depleted T cells, or PBMCs.

As handled by the study authors: Estimates of nucleated cell counts were drawn from the amplification of reference gene primers. Profiled with immunoSEQ multiplex PCR; TCRdb holds only in-frame clones, not every one. Clone size and V and J calls were adopted from that table, with D and trimming inferred from the DNA. Seen here are approximately 250,000 clones, approximately 80% observed once, and the top ten hold around 7.2%. V lost 4 bases and J 4 bases, leaving 13 bases between the germline ends. The germline gives CDR1 MDHEN, CDR2 SYDVKM. The CDR3 has 14 residues. This chain links TRBV28 with TRBJ1-2, with unresolved D. The clonotype was recovered from a woman between 50 and 59 years old with acute or convalescent COVID-19. The material sequenced was peripheral blood. The CDR3 protein is CASSWVGAPYGYTF. DNA of the CDR3: TGTGCCAGCAGTTGGGTCGGAGCCCCCTATGGCTACACCTTC.